These 12 T cell receptor beta chains were all obtained from the same sample, sequenced in a study of identical twins. MiXCR, run by TCRdb on the 5' RACE reads, gives a single entry per CDR3 protein. The sample has 600,000 to 850,000 distinct CDR3 sequences, 15% to 20% seen once. These data were likewise used in another study, on T cells expressing NK-cell markers.

Sequenced input: PBMCs. These TCRs come from a woman aged 18-29 years in good health.

J is TRBJ1-2 and V is TRBV7-9, with D possibly matching TRBD1 (6 bases). Looked up from germline, CDR1 is SEHNR and CDR2 is FQNEAQ (reference sequence). V lost 4 bases and J 0 bases, leaving 12 bases between the germline ends. The CDR3 contains 15 residues. Written as DNA, the CDR3 is TGTGCCAGCAGCTACGGACAGCATGCTAACTATGGCTACACCTTC. Its translation is CASSYGQHANYGYTF.

The chain combines TRBV4-3 with TRBJ2-7; the match to TRBD2 covers 7 bases. The CDR3 runs 16 residues. Germline CDR1 and CDR2: LGHNA and YSLEER. V trimming: 0 bases; J trimming: 2 bases; junction bases outside the gene matches: 7. CDR3 amino acids: CASSQDGTSATYEQYF. The CDR3 DNA is TGCGCCAGCAGCCAAGATGGAACTAGCGCGACCTACGAGCAGTACTTC.

The chain carries TRBV3-1 and TRBJ2-2; D is uncertain. V was pared by 0 bases and J by 5 bases, with 7 bases between. The CDR3 extends over 14 amino acids. Germline V CDR1 and CDR2: LGHDT, YNNKEL (reference sequence). The CDR3: CASSQDVGTGELFF. CDR3 nucleotides: TGTGCCAGCAGCCAAGACGTCGGGACCGGGGAGCTGTTTTTT.

V usage is TRBV4-1 and J usage is TRBJ2-2; TRBD2 aligns across 7 bases. The germline CDR1 and CDR2 sequences are MGHRA and YSYEKL. This CDR3 has 18 amino acids. V dropped 1 base and J dropped 4; count of bases not matched to a gene: 12. In nucleotides, the CDR3 is TGCGCCAGCAGCCAAGGTACAGCGGGGCGCGCGGGCACCGGGGAGCTGTTTTTT. Amino acid sequence: CASSQGTAGRAGTGELFF.

The chain links TRBV5-1 to TRBJ1-6; D is unresolved. The CDR3 loop spans 16 amino acids. Trimming shortened V by 0 bases and J by 8 bases, and 15 bases separated the two germline ends. The germline V gene has CDR1 SGHRS and CDR2 YFSETQ. The CDR3 coding sequence is TGCGCCAGCAGCTTGGCCTTGACCCGATGGGATTCACCCCTCCACTTT. Its protein is CASSLALTRWDSPLHF.

This rearrangement joins TRBV20-1 to TRBJ1-4; TRBD1 agrees at 7 bases. Germline trimming cut 6 bases from V and 0 bases from J; bases unmatched to any gene: 7. The CDR3 sequence is 15 residues long. Germline V gene data show CDR1 as DFQATT and CDR2 as SNEGSKA (reference sequence). The DNA for the CDR3 is TGCAGTGCCTACGGGACAGCCGCAACTAATGAAAAACTGTTTTTT. Protein sequence: CSAYGTAATNEKLFF.

This clonotype was recorded at least ten times. V gene TRBV6-5 combines with J gene TRBJ1-1; D not certain. With 8 bases removed from V and 0 bases from J, the gap between germline ends came to 4 bases. This CDR3 contains 11 residues. Germline V CDR1 and CDR2: MNHEY, SVGAGI. The CDR3 DNA reads as TGTGCCAGCGGGTTGAACACTGAAGCTTTCTTT. Its translation is CASGLNTEAFF.

The rearrangement links TRBV15 to TRBJ2-5; D ambiguous. CDR1 and CDR2 (germline): LNHNV, YYDKDF (reference sequence). V was trimmed by 5 bases and J by 4 bases, leaving 14 bases between them. CDR3 length equals 14 residues. The CDR3 DNA follows: TGTGCCACCAGCCGACGTACGAGTGGAGAGACCCAGTACTTC. It is translated as CATSRRTSGETQYF. The full variable domain, rest sourced from reference TRBV15 and TRBJ2-5, is DAMVIQNPRYQVTQFGKPVTLSCSQTLNHNVMYWYQQKSSQAPKLLFHYYDKDFNNEADTPDNFQSRRPNTSFCFLDIRSPGLGDTAMYLCATSRRTSGETQYFGPGTRLLVL.

This clonotype has more than one count but fewer than ten. The chain is built from TRBV12-3 or TRBV12-4 and TRBJ1-1; 7 bases line up with TRBD1. Trimming took 2 bases from V and 2 from J; bases not matched to a gene: 2. CDR3 length equals 14 residues. For the CDR3, the DNA is TGTGCCAGCAGTTTAAGGGACAGCAACACTGAAGCTTTCTTT. This encodes CASSLRDSNTEAFF.

This chain connects TRBV6-6 to TRBJ1-1, with D tentatively TRBD1 (5 bases). The CDR3 contains 12 residues. V was shortened by 6 bases and J by 5 bases, with 10 bases between the two germline ends. The germline V gene has CDR1 MNHNY and CDR2 SVGAGI (reference sequence). CDR3 in DNA: TGTGCCAGCAGGGACGGGGCGACTGAAGCTTTCTTT. Its protein is CASRDGATEAFF.

This rearrangement joins TRBV20-1 to TRBJ1-1; D ambiguous. The CDR3 consists of 15 residues. Trimming took off 2 bases at V and 1 base at J, with 14 bases between the two ends. Germline CDR1 is DFQATT and CDR2 is SNEGSKA (reference sequence). CDR3 bases: TGCAGTGCTAGAAGTCCGTTCGGTACGAACACTGAAGCTTTCTTT. Protein: CSARSPFGTNTEAFF.

This clonotype was detected a few times. V gene TRBV7-9 combines with J gene TRBJ2-1; D is perhaps TRBD2 (5 bases). CDR1 is SEHNR, CDR2 FQNEAQ, per germline (reference sequence). With 5 bases removed from V and 7 bases from J, the gap between germline ends came to 21 bases. This CDR3 is built from 16 residues. This CDR3 is CASSPGGPAYWNEQFF. The CDR3 DNA follows: TGTGCCAGCAGCCCCGGAGGACCCGCATATTGGAATGAGCAGTTCTTC.